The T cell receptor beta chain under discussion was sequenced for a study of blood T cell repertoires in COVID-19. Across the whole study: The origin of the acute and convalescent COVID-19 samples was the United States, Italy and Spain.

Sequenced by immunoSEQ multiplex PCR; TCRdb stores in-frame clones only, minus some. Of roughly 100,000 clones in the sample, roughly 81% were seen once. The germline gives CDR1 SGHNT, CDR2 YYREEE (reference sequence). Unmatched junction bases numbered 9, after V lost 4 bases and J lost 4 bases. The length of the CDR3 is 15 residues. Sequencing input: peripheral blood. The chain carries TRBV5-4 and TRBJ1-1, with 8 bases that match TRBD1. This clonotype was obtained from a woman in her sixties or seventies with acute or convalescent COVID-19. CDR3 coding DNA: TGTGCCAGCAGCCTGGTGACAGGGGTAAGCACTGAAGCTTTCTTT. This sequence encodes CASSLVTGVSTEAFF. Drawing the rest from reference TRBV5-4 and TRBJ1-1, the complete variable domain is ETGVTQSPTHLIKTRGQQVTLRCSSQSGHNTVSWYQQALGQGPQFIFQYYREEENGRGNFPPRFSGLQFPNYSSELNVNALELDDSALYLCASSLVTGVSTEAFFGQGTRLTVV.